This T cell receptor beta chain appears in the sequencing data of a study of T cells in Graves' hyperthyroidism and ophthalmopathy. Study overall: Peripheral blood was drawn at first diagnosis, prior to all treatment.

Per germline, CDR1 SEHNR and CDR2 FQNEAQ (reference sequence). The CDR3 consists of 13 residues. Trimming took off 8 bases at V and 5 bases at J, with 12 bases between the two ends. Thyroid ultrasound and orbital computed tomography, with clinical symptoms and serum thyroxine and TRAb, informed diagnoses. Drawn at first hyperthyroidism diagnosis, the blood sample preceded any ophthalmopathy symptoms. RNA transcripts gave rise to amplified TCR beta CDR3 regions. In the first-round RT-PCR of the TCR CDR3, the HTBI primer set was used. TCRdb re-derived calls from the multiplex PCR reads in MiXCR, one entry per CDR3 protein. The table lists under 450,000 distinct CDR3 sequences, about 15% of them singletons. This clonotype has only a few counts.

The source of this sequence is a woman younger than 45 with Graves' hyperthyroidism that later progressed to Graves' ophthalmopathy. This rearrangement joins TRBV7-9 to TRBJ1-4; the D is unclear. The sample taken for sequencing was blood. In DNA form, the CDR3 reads TGTGCCAGCGCAAACGACCGAAATGAAAAACTGTTTTTT. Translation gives CASANDRNEKLFF.